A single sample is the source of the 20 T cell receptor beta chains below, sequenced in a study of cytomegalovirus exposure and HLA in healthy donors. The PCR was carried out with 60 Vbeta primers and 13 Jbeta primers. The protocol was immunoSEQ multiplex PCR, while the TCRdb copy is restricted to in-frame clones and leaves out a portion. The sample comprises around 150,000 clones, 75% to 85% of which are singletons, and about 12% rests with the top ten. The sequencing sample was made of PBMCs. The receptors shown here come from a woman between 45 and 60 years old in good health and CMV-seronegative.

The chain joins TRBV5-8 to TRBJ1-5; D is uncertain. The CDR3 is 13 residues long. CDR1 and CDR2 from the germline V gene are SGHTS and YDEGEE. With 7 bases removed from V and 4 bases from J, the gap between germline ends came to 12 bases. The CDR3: CASFGVGNQPQHF. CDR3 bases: TGTGCCAGCTTCGGGGTAGGAAATCAGCCCCAGCATTTT.

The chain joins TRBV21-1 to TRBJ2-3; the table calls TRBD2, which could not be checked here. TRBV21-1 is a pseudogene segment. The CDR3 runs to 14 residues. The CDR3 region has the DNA TGTGCCAGCAGCAAAGGACTTGCCGAAGATACGCAGTATTTT. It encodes CASSKGLAEDTQYF.

The CDR3 sequence: CASSPGTSGGDTDTQYF. The CDR3 nucleotides are TGCGCCAGCAGTCCTGGGACTAGCGGGGGTGACACAGATACGCAGTATTTT. The chain has TRBV10-1 and TRBJ2-3; TRBD2 agrees at 14 bases. Germline CDR1 and CDR2: WNHNN and SYGVQD (reference sequence). V gave up 5 bases and J gave up 2 bases; unmatched junction bases: 6. The CDR3 runs to 17 residues.

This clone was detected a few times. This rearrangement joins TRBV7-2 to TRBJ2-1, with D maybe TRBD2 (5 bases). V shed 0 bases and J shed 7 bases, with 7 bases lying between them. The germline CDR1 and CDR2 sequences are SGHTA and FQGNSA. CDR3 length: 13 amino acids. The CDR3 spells CASSLAGKNEQFF. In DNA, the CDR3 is TGTGCCAGCAGCTTAGCCGGGAAAAATGAGCAGTTCTTC.

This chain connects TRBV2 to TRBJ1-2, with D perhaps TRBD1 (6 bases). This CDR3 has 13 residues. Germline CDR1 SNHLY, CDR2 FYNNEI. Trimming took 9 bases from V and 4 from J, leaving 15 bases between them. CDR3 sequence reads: CASRTVALYGYTF. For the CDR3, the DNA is TGTGCCAGTCGGACAGTCGCCCTCTATGGCTACACCTTC.

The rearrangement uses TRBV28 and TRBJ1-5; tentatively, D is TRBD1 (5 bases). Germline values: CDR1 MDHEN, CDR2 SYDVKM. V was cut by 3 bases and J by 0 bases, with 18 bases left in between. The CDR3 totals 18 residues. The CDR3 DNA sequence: TGTGCCAGCAGTTTTAATGCCGCCAGGGCTTATAGCAATCAGCCCCAGCATTTT. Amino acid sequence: CASSFNAARAYSNQPQHF.

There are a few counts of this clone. The CDR3 reads CASSQERGPGNEQFF. The DNA for the CDR3 is TGCGCCAGCAGCCAAGAGAGGGGGCCGGGGAATGAGCAGTTCTTC. The V and J genes are TRBV4-3 and TRBJ2-1, with 7 nucleotides matching TRBD1. The CDR3 spans 15 residues. Trimming removed 0 bases from V and 7 bases from J; junction bases left unmatched: 6. In germline, CDR1 is LGHNA, CDR2 YSLEER.

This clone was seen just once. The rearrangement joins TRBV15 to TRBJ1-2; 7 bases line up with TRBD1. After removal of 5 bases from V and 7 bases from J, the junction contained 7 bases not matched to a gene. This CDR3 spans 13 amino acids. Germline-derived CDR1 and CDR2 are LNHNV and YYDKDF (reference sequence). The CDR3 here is CATSVDRVGGYTF. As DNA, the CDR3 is TGTGCCACCAGCGTAGACAGGGTCGGTGGCTACACCTTC.

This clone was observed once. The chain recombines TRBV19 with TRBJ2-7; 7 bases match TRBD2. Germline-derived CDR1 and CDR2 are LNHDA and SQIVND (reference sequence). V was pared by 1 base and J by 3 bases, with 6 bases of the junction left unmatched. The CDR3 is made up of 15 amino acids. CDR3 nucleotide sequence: TGTGCCAGTAGTATAGGGCTAGCGGCCGTCTACGAGCAGTACTTC. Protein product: CASSIGLAAVYEQYF. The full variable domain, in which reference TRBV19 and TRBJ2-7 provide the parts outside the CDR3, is DGGITQSPKYLFRKEGQNVTLSCEQNLNHDAMYWYRQDPGQGLRLIYYSQIVNDFQKGDIAEGYSVSREKKESFPLTVTSAQKNPTAFYLCASSIGLAAVYEQYFGPGTRLTVT.

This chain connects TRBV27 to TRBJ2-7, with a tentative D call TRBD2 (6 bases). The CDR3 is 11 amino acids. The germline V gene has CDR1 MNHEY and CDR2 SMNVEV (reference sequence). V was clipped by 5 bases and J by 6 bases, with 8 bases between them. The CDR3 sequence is CASSAGGEQYF. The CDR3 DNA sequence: TGTGCCAGCAGTGCCGGGGGCGAGCAGTACTTC.

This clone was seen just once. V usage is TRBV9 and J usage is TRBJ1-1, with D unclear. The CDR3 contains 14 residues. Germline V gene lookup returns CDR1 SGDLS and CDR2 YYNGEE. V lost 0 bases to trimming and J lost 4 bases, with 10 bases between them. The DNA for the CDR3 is TGTGCCAGCAGCGTAGACGGGAGTAGCACTGAAGCTTTCTTT. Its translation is CASSVDGSSTEAFF.

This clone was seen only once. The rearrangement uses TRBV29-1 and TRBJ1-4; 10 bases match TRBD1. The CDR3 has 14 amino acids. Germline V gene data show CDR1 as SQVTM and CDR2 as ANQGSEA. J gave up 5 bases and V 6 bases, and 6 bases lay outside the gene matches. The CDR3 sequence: CSVDGTGANEKLFF. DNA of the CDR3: TGCAGCGTAGACGGGACAGGGGCCAATGAAAAACTGTTTTTT.

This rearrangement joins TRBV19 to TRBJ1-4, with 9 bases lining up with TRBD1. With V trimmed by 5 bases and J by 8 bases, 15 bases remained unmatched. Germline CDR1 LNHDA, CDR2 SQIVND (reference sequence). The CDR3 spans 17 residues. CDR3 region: CASSSRSGTGRWEKLFF. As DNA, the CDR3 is TGTGCCAGTAGTTCTCGGTCTGGGACAGGGCGATGGGAAAAACTGTTTTTT.

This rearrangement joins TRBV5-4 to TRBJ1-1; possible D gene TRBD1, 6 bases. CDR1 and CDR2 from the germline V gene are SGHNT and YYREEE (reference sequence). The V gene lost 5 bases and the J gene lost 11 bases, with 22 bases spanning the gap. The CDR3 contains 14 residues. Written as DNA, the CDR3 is TGTGCCAGCAGGTTAATAGGGGGGGAATCTTCGGCTTTCTTT. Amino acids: CASRLIGGESSAFF.

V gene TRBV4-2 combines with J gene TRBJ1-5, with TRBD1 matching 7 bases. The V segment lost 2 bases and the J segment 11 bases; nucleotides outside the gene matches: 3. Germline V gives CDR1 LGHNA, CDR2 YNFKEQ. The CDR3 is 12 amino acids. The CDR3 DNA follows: TGTGCCAGCAGCCAACTTCAGGGGGCCCAGCATTTT. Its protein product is CASSQLQGAQHF.

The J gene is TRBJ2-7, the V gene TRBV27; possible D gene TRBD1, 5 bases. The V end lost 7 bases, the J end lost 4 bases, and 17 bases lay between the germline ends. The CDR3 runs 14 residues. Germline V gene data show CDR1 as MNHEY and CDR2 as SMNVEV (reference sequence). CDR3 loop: CASTNITGPYEQYF. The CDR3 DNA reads TGTGCCAGCACCAATATAACAGGTCCATACGAGCAGTACTTC.

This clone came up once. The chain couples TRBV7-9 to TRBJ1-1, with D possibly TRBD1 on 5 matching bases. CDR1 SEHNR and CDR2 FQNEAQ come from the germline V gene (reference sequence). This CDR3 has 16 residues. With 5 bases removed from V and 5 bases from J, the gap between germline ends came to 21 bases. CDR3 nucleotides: TGTGCCAGCAGCCCCGGGCAGTTAGGGGTGCGGACTGAAGCTTTCTTT. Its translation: CASSPGQLGVRTEAFF.

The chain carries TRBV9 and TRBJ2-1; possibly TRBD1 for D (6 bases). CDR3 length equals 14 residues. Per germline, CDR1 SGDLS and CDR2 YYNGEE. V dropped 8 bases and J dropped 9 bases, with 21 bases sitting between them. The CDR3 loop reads CASSGSGQGGEQFF. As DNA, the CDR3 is TGTGCCAGTAGTGGGTCCGGACAAGGGGGTGAGCAGTTCTTC. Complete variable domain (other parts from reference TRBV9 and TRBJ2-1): DSGVTQTPKHLITATGQRVTLRCSPRSGDLSVYWYQQSLDQGLQFLIQYYNGEERAKGNILERFSAQQFPDLHSELNLSSLELGDSALYFCASSGSGQGGEQFFGPGTRLTVL.

In DNA, the CDR3 is TGCGCCAGCAGCCCAGAGCCGGCAGGGCAGGTTCCCCCAGAGACCCAGTACTTC. It specifies CASSPEPAGQVPPETQYF. This sequence joins TRBV4-3 and TRBJ2-5; a possible D gene is TRBD1 (5 bases). This CDR3 has 18 amino acids. The V gene's germline CDR1 is LGHNA and CDR2 YSLEER. V was clipped by 4 bases and J by 4 bases, with 25 bases between them.

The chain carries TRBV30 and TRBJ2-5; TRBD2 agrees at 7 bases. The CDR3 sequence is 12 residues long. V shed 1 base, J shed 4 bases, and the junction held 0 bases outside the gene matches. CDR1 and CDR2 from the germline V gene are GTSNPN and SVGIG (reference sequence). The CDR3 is CAWSGGGETQYF. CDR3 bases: TGTGCCTGGAGTGGGGGGGGAGAGACCCAGTACTTC.